This T cell receptor (beta chain) was identified during a study of OX40 agonist ivuxolimab in advanced cancers. General study results and limits: Relative to CD4+ cells, CD8+ T cells on average had more expanded clones. Clonal expansion from baseline to week 6 occurred in both CD4+ and CD8+ T cells. Partial responders dosed at 0.1-3.0 mg/kg displayed clonal expansion ranking among the lowest.

Assay used: immunoSEQ multiplex PCR; TCRdb lists only in-frame clones, some missing. The repertoire holds nearly 90,000 clones, with around nine tenths as singletons. Germline V gene sequence: CDR1 SGHDN, CDR2 FVKESK. V dropped 7 bases and J dropped 10; count of bases not matched to a gene: 9. The CDR3 has 13 amino acids. Remarks on this clone: Its antigen remains unknown.

The specimen was CD4+ or CD8+ T cells sorted from blood, collected in a trial of the OX40 agonist ivuxolimab. The sequence came from an adult with an advanced solid tumor such as melanoma, head and neck, liver or kidney cancer. V and J are TRBV14 and TRBJ2-1; 8 bases line up with TRBD2. Here the CDR3 reads CASTSGHEREQFF. The CDR3 nucleotides are TGTGCCAGCACTAGCGGGCACGAGCGGGAGCAGTTCTTC. Variable domain in full (rest from reference TRBV14 and TRBJ2-1): EAGVTQFPSHSVIEKGQTVTLRCDPISGHDNLYWYRRVMGKEIKFLLHFVKESKQDESGMPNNRFLAERTGGTYSTLKVQPAELEDSGVYFCASTSGHEREQFFGPGTRLTVL.